This TCR beta chain originates from a study of cytomegalovirus exposure and HLA in healthy donors (dated by TCRdb to the late 2010s). Regarding the research as a whole: An earlier analysis of several hundred of the donors reported 250 to 300 Gb of sequence data and some 120 million unique TCR beta sequences from 150 million to 200 million T cells. An early release covering about 600 HLA-typed donors comprised about 320 gigabases of sequencing data and 85 million or so unique TCR sequences. The genetic ancestry cluster associated with self-reported Caucasian donors included over 65% of the 350 to 500 genotyped donors. The aim of the study was to test whether cataloging public T cell receptors could identify signatures of past pathogen exposure. The study used immunosequencing to profile the T cell repertoires of approximately 640 subjects and linked those repertoires to cytomegalovirus serostatus. Besides the first cohort of roughly 640 subjects, a separate validation cohort made up of about 120 different subjects was used. To predict cytomegalovirus infection status, the study brought together high-throughput TCR immunosequencing, statistical association of individual TCRs with disease status, and machine learning. A later analysis re-analyzed previously published TCR beta repertoires from 666 donors and added high-resolution HLA genotyping to study TCR occurrence patterns. The later analysis used no new phenotypic data to find candidate immune exposures, relying instead on TCR beta sequences and their occurrence across donors. In an earlier analysis of a few hundred of the donors, high-throughput TCR beta sequencing was used to judge whether each TCR beta V gene segment behaved as functional or pseudogenic. Donor age, sex, ethnicity and CMV serostatus were compiled together with the repertoire data. In a later genetic analysis, genome-wide SNP genotypes for about 60% of the 666 donors were used, and that subset was treated as a discovery cohort. Every discovery cohort repertoire had been produced on one sequencing platform. Class I and class II HLA loci were covered by the typing at four-digit resolution. The number of donors typed differed by locus, with 629-630 for A, B, C, DRB1 and DQB1, more than 500 for DQA1, under 610 for DPA1, and some 450 for DPB1. Roughly 5 DR-DQ haplotypes were treated as single units for association and clustering because of strong linkage in the cohort. Across about 380 genotyped donors of the cohort, an average of about 200,000 unique TCR beta nucleotide sequences per donor were sequenced, and approximately 19% of those sequences were non-productive. The research as a whole found: In this cohort, only TCR beta chains were sequenced, and detectable features were limited by the absence of alpha or paired-chain data. Roughly uniform sequencing depth across donors was assumed in presence/absence analyses, although this assumption may not hold. In an earlier analysis of approximately 590 of the donors, most TCR beta V segments appeared in productive rearrangements about 90% or about 30% of the time, broadly matching IMGT annotations. In vitro tests confirmed that a few of the cytomegalovirus-associated TCR beta chains recognize cytomegalovirus antigens. Linkage disequilibrium might explain the correlated functional status among segregating V segments, but an unknown experimental factor could not be ruled out. It was suggested by the authors that the approach could potentially be generalized to other disease states and immunological phenotypes. Across donors, most TCR sequences were observed very rarely, whereas some public TCRs were present in many individuals. A later analysis found that TCR association rates varied across HLA loci, with DRB1 alleles showing the most associated TCRs and HLA-C alleles the fewest. According to a later genetic analysis, donors in an Asian-associated ancestry cluster had fewer N-insertions in productive TCRs than the approximately 650-donor mean. CMV serostatus was the only immune exposure information available for the cohort. In a later analysis, several top co-occurrence clusters were reported to appear linked to parvovirus B19, influenza, CMV and Epstein-Barr virus. A group of highly shared sequence variants was considered likely to be a technical artifact of the sequencing pipeline. Because the 87-base-pair reads could not distinguish some IMGT-functional V segments, including TRBV6-2 and TRBV6-3, those segments were excluded. According to a later analysis, most CMV-associated TCR beta chains appeared to be HLA-restricted, and the HLA associations seemed to be driven largely by CMV exposure. In a later genetic analysis, a missense DCLRE1C variant was associated with V-gene and J-gene trimming of TCR beta chains, and the association was replicated in an independent cohort. Cytomegalovirus status was reported to be diagnosed by the classifier with high specificity and sensitivity in both the original and validation cohorts. In a later analysis, HLA-associated TCR beta chains showed more clonal expansion and lower generation probabilities than non-associated chains that were equally common. Strong co-occurrence of HLA alleles, especially DR and DQ, made assigning TCR associations to individual alleles difficult. The earlier analysis of 587 of the donors excluded roughly 17 rarely observed V segments, including chromosome 9 orphons, because counts were too low. A further reported finding was that TCR beta sequences accurately predicted the HLA-A and HLA-B alleles for most subjects in the first cohort. Because HLA typing was unavailable for some donors at each locus, only the typed subset was used in association tests. The study listed 150 to 200 TCR beta chains as associated with cytomegalovirus. In a later analysis, some 18,000 TCR beta sequences were associated with specific HLA alleles at a false discovery rate of 0.05.

The library relied on the immunoSEQ multiplex PCR assay. For the multiplex PCR, a mixture combining 60 forward primers for TCR Vbeta segments and 13 reverse primers for TCR Jbeta segments was used. Amplification of the CDR3 region of rearranged TCR beta genes was performed with a multiplex PCR assay on genomic DNA. The Illumina HiSeq System was used to sequence the amplified TCR beta libraries as 87-base-pair reads. The paper's processing steps were these. Across the 500 to 700 repertoires, a later analysis counted tens of millions of unique TCR beta chains, around 10 million of which were shared by at least two donors. A nearest-neighbor algorithm error-corrected the raw reads and collapsed the reads into unique sequences, merging closely related sequences to remove PCR and sequencing errors. To assign V, D and J gene segments, CDR3 sequences were aligned to IMGT reference sequences. Each retained sequence needed at least a six-nucleotide match to both a V gene segment and a J gene segment. A rearrangement counted as productive if the CDR3 had no stop codons and remained in frame with V and J, and every other rearrangement counted as non-productive. CDR3 was defined according to IMGT convention as the region running from the second conserved V-encoded cysteine to the conserved J-encoded phenylalanine. The earlier analysis of around 640 of the donors excluded sequences that lacked an unambiguous match to a single V gene segment. In an earlier analysis of 587 of the donors, V segments were called functional above 56.7% productive rearrangements and were called segregating when the between-donor standard deviation exceeded 5%. A statistical classification framework was built for diagnosing cytomegalovirus status from the catalog of TCR beta chain sequences. V and J gene assignment, in a later analysis, came from comparing TCR nucleotide sequences with IMGT/GENE-DB human TR gene sequences. A later analysis assigned CDR3 sequences and most-parsimonious VDJ recombination scenarios with the TCRdist pipeline. In a later analysis, every TCR beta chain was defined by the combination of its CDR3 amino acid sequence and its V-gene family, and reads without a unique V-gene family were dropped. In a later analysis, 500 to 700 highly shared, low-generation-probability nucleotide sequences were removed to address suspected cross-contamination and a sequencing artifact. In a later analysis, a clonal expansion index for each public chain was calculated from normalized within-repertoire ranks of inferred template counts. In a later analysis, generation probabilities were computed using a VDJ recombination model fitted to out-of-frame rearrangements, and the results were checked against IGoR. In a later analysis, TCR-TCR, TCR-HLA and TCR-CMV co-occurrence was scored with hypergeometric tests, and a repertoire-size bias correction was applied to TCR pairs. False discovery rates were estimated in a later analysis by permuting HLA or CMV assignments 20 times. In a later analysis, co-occurring TCRs were grouped using DBSCAN, and TCRdist sequence similarity was added for clustering within HLA-allele-positive subsets. Co-occurrence clustering excluded repertoires with fewer than 30,000 or more than 120,000 public chains, plus five with anomalous nucleotide sharing. Entries here come from immuneACCESS through TCRdb and include only in-frame sequences with V and J called. Some clones fail to appear in such tables; in the studies checked, an unresolved V gene covers under half of the shortfall, and the cause of the remainder is unknown. V, J and clone size derive from that table, while D and trimming were established from the DNA sequence. This sample holds around 100,000 clones; around 84% were observed only once. The top ten clones comprise 3.5% to 5.5% of the sample.

From the cysteine through the phenylalanine, the CDR3 covers 14 amino acids. Kept here is only the CDR3 DNA, which spans 42 bases and is read in frame from base 1. Clipping removes 1 base from V and 4 bases from J, with 1 as the unmatched junction base count. From the germline V gene (reference sequence), CDR1 is SEHNR and CDR2 is FQNEAQ. In total, approximately 690 healthy bone marrow donors made up the cohort. All cohort members were sampled while nominally healthy, although unrecorded immune exposures were likely present. The donor tested CMV seropositive, placing the donor among the approximately 290 seropositive members of the cohort. Each donor provided a peripheral blood sample, and peripheral blood mononuclear cells were used for TCR beta sequencing. The Qiagen DNeasy Blood Extraction Kit was used to extract genomic DNA from the blood cell samples. Points on this clone: Its antigen remains unidentified. The record has no base qualities; no much larger clone is one base away.

This TCR was recovered from a woman aged 40 to 49 in good health and CMV-seropositive. The chain joins TRBV7-9 to TRBJ2-7; 10 bases in the middle match TRBD2. What was sequenced was PBMCs. The CDR3 in this case is CASSLELAGYEQYF. The bases are TGTGCCAGCAGCTTAGAACTAGCGGGATACGAGCAGTACTTC.